The 31 T cell receptor beta chains below all came from one sample that was sequenced in a study of blood T cell repertoires in COVID-19. Profiled with immunoSEQ multiplex PCR; TCRdb holds only in-frame clones, not every one. Of hundreds of thousands of clones in the sample, more than 75% were seen once. The specimen was PBMCs or T cells enriched from blood (not recorded which). The receptors were sampled from a woman in her sixties in a cohort exposed to, infected with or recovered from COVID-19 (not recorded which).

The V and J genes are TRBV5-8 and TRBJ1-6; no definite D call. Germline assignment: CDR1 SGHTS and CDR2 YDEGEE. Trimming left V 4 bases short and J 7 bases short, with 15 bases between. This CDR3 comprises 15 residues. For the CDR3, the DNA is TGTGCCAGCAGCGTCTCTCGGGTGATCAATTCACCCCTCCACTTT. Amino acid sequence: CASSVSRVINSPLHF.

The chain combines TRBV11-2 with TRBJ2-1; D is perhaps TRBD2 (5 bases). Germline V gene data show CDR1 as SGHAT and CDR2 as FQNNGV. The CDR3 has 11 amino acids. V shed 5 bases and J shed 15 bases, with 14 bases lying between them. The CDR3 is CASSPATNLFF. The DNA for the CDR3 is TGTGCCAGCAGCCCGGCGACTAATTTGTTCTTC.

This chain uses TRBV5-3 with TRBJ1-1, with a possible D match to TRBD1 (6 bases). TRBV5-3 is given ORF status, its function remaining uncertain. CDR3 size: 14 residues. V lost 3 bases and J lost 1, with 10 bases in between. The DNA of the CDR3 is TGTGCCAGAAGCTCGAGACAGGCGAACACTGAAGCTTTCTTT. This encodes CARSSRQANTEAFF.

The chain links TRBV18 to TRBJ2-7; D unresolved. The V and J ends lost 3 bases and 1 base respectively, with 4 bases between them. This CDR3 has 12 residues. Per the germline V gene, CDR1 is KGHSH and CDR2 is LQKENI. The CDR3 DNA reads TGTGCCAGCTCACCTATATCCTACGAGCAGTACTTC. Translated: CASSPISYEQYF.

V usage is TRBV7-3 and J usage is TRBJ2-3; 13 bases are a match to TRBD2. Germline V gives CDR1 SGHTA, CDR2 FQGTGA. The J segment lost 0 bases and the V segment lost 3 bases, leaving 6 bases of the junction unmatched. The CDR3 spans 18 residues. The CDR3 reads CASSLRGTSGTSTDTQYF. For the CDR3, the DNA is TGTGCCAGCAGCTTGCGCGGGACTAGCGGGACTAGCACAGATACGCAGTATTTT.

The chain recombines TRBV28 with TRBJ2-5; D unclear. V was trimmed by 5 bases and J by 5 bases, leaving 15 bases between them. This CDR3 has 14 amino acids. Per germline, CDR1 MDHEN and CDR2 SYDVKM. CDR3 DNA: TGTGCCAGCAGTGATACGGAGTTTGGCGAGACCCAGTACTTC. Protein product: CASSDTEFGETQYF.

V and J are TRBV6-5 and TRBJ2-2, with 7 bases identical to TRBD1. With 5 bases clipped from V and 7 bases from J, the junction kept 7 bases outside the gene matches. The V gene's germline CDR1 is MNHEY and CDR2 SVGAGI. The CDR3 covers 14 residues. The CDR3 loop reads CASSRQGMNGELFF. Here the CDR3 DNA reads TGTGCCAGCAGTAGACAGGGAATGAACGGGGAGCTGTTTTTT.

J is TRBJ2-2 and V is TRBV7-9; D perhaps matches TRBD2 (6 bases). The CDR3 sequence is 15 residues long. V was clipped by 0 bases and J by 2 bases, with 7 bases between them. The V gene's germline CDR1 is SEHNR and CDR2 FQNEAQ (reference sequence). The CDR3 reads CASSLAGRNTGELFF. The DNA for the CDR3 is TGTGCCAGCAGCTTAGCCGGGAGAAACACCGGGGAGCTGTTTTTT.

The chain recombines TRBV6-4 with TRBJ2-3; 15 bases map to TRBD2. The junction had 1 base not matched to a gene; V was cut back by 2 bases and J by 4 bases. Per germline, CDR1 MRHNA and CDR2 SNTAGT. The CDR3 loop spans 16 amino acids. This chain's CDR3 is CASSDGLAGGPDTQYF. The CDR3 DNA sequence: TGTGCCAGCAGTGACGGACTAGCGGGAGGGCCAGATACGCAGTATTTT.

For the CDR3, the DNA is TGTGCCAGCAGCGAACCGGGACAGCAACGTAACTATGGCTACACCTTC. Its translation is CASSEPGQQRNYGYTF. The gene calls are TRBV5-4 and TRBJ1-2, with 7 positions matching TRBD1. The length of the CDR3 is 16 residues. V lost 4 bases and J lost 1; bases outside the gene matches: 10. Per the germline V gene, CDR1 is SGHNT and CDR2 is YYREEE (reference sequence).

The chain combines TRBV3-1 (or the pseudogene TRBV3-2) with TRBJ2-7; TRBD1 aligns across 9 bases. The CDR3 runs to 14 residues. The junction had 7 bases not matched to a gene; V was cut back by 5 bases and J by 5 bases. CDR1 is LGHDT, CDR2 YNNKEL, per germline (reference sequence). CDR3 residues: CASSFWDRDDEQYF. In DNA form, the CDR3 reads TGTGCCAGCAGCTTTTGGGACAGGGACGACGAGCAGTACTTC.

There are a few counts of this clone. The chain carries TRBV15 and TRBJ2-5, with a tentative D call TRBD2 (5 bases). Trimming took off 3 bases at V and 7 bases at J, with 15 bases between the two ends. There are 14 residues in the CDR3. Germline CDR1 reads LNHNV; CDR2 reads YYDKDF (reference sequence). Here the CDR3 reads CATSSPRRWGTQYF. The CDR3, as DNA: TGTGCCACCAGCAGCCCTAGGAGGTGGGGGACCCAGTACTTC.

The chain uses TRBV28 and TRBJ2-2; 12 bases are shared with TRBD2. The CDR3 contains 16 residues. The germline V gene encodes CDR1 MDHEN and CDR2 SYDVKM. V was clipped by 7 bases and J by 4 bases; unmatched bases: 7. Written as DNA, the CDR3 is TGTGCCAGCACATTGACTAGCGGGAGTTTCACCGGGGAGCTGTTTTTT. Its protein is CASTLTSGSFTGELFF.

The rearrangement joins TRBV10-1 to TRBJ2-3; the match to TRBD2 covers 16 bases. The length of the CDR3 is 22 residues. V was pared by 0 bases and J by 3 bases, with 15 bases of the junction left unmatched. Germline V lookup: CDR1 WNHNN, CDR2 SYGVQD (reference sequence). The CDR3 is CASSESNGPGLAGGLGTDTQYF. The CDR3 region has the DNA TGCGCCAGCAGTGAGTCGAACGGTCCGGGACTAGCGGGAGGGCTTGGAACAGATACGCAGTATTTT.

In its sample, this clone was seen once. The gene calls are TRBV5-1 and TRBJ1-4, with TRBD1 matching over 7 bases. CDR1 is SGHRS and CDR2 is YFSETQ in the germline V gene. The CDR3 runs 15 residues. Trimming took 5 bases from V and 3 from J; bases not matched to a gene: 7. Here the CDR3 reads CASSPSGTANEKLFF. CDR3 coding DNA: TGCGCCAGCAGTCCCTCCGGGACAGCTAATGAAAAACTGTTTTTT. The full variable domain, rest sourced from reference TRBV5-1 and TRBJ1-4, is KAGVTQTPRYLIKTRGQQVTLSCSPISGHRSVSWYQQTPGQGLQFLFEYFSETQRNKGNFPGRFSGRQFSNSRSEMNVSTLELGDSALYLCASSPSGTANEKLFFGSGTQLSVL.

This chain joins TRBV3-1 (or the pseudogene TRBV3-2) and TRBJ1-6; D unresolved. Germline V lookup: CDR1 LGHDT, CDR2 YNNKEL (reference sequence). The CDR3 has 15 amino acids. Trimming pared 0 bases from V and 5 bases from J, leaving 8 bases between. The CDR3 nucleotides read TGTGCCAGCAGCCAAGAGTGGAGGGATAATTCACCCCTCCACTTT. It is translated as CASSQEWRDNSPLHF.

The chain links TRBV9 to TRBJ1-5; D gene ambiguous. The CDR3 consists of 13 residues. The germline V gene encodes CDR1 SGDLS and CDR2 YYNGEE. The V end was cut by 3 bases, the J end by 4 bases, with 8 bases between. CDR3 loop: CASSATINQPQHF. In DNA, the CDR3 is TGTGCCAGCAGCGCTACCATAAATCAGCCCCAGCATTTT.

The chain uses TRBV6-5 and TRBJ2-1; no definite D call. Germline-derived CDR1 and CDR2 are MNHEY and SVGAGI. Trimming took off 6 bases at V and 2 bases at J, with 14 bases between the two ends. The CDR3 loop spans 15 amino acids. The CDR3 here is CASRVTPLTYNEQFF. CDR3 bases: TGTGCCAGCAGGGTCACACCCCTCACCTACAATGAGCAGTTCTTC.

The chain uses TRBV19 and TRBJ1-1; TRBD1 agrees at 9 bases. This CDR3 spans 16 amino acids. CDR1 is LNHDA and CDR2 is SQIVND in the germline V gene (reference sequence). V lost 4 bases, J lost 3 bases, and 9 bases stayed unmatched. The CDR3 region is CASSKQGARGYTEAFF. CDR3 coding DNA: TGTGCCAGTAGTAAACAGGGGGCGCGGGGATACACTGAAGCTTTCTTT.

This clone was recorded once. Written as DNA, the CDR3 is TGTGCCACCACAGCTGGGACAGGGGGCACCGGGGAGCTGTTTTTT. Amino acids: CATTAGTGGTGELFF. The J gene is TRBJ2-2, the V gene TRBV24-1, with 11 bases matching TRBD1. The V segment lost 8 bases and the J segment 4 bases; nucleotides outside the gene matches: 5. Germline V gives CDR1 KGHDR, CDR2 SFDVKD. The CDR3 length is 15 residues.

The V call is TRBV2, the J call TRBJ1-5; D is undetermined. Germline CDR1 reads SNHLY; CDR2 reads FYNNEI. CDR3 length: 15 residues. V lost 1 base and J 7 bases, leaving 14 bases between the germline ends. The CDR3 bases are TGTGCCAGCAGTGAAGAACAACCATCTTCGCAGCCCCAGCATTTT. Protein product: CASSEEQPSSQPQHF.

This rearrangement joins TRBV5-1 to TRBJ2-3; 13 positions match TRBD2. Germline CDR1 and CDR2: SGHRS and YFSETQ. Losses at the gene ends were 4 bases for V and 4 bases for J; bases not matched to a gene: 3. CDR3 size: 15 residues. For the CDR3, the DNA is TGCGCCAGCAGCCCAGGACTAGCGGGGGCAGATACGCAGTATTTT. This encodes CASSPGLAGADTQYF.

The chain combines TRBV10-2 with TRBJ2-7; 11 bases fit TRBD1. Germline V gene sequence: CDR1 WSHSY, CDR2 SAAADI. The J segment lost 3 bases and the V segment lost 7 bases, leaving 8 bases of the junction unmatched. CDR3 length: 15 residues. The CDR3 DNA is TGCGCCAGCACAACCGGGACAGGGGGTCTCTACGAGCAGTACTTC. Protein product: CASTTGTGGLYEQYF.

The genes are TRBV19 and TRBJ1-2, with 9 nucleotides matching TRBD1. From germline, CDR1 is LNHDA and CDR2 SQIVND (reference sequence). This CDR3 is built from 17 residues. The V and J ends lost 10 bases and 4 bases, in that order; junction bases with no gene match: 19. The CDR3 loop reads CATLQSPTGGRLYGYTF. The CDR3 DNA reads as TGTGCCACCCTCCAGAGCCCGACAGGGGGAAGACTCTATGGCTACACCTTC.

This clone appeared once. The rearrangement joins TRBV28 to TRBJ2-7; 9 positions match TRBD1. Germline assignment: CDR1 MDHEN and CDR2 SYDVKM. The CDR3 is 13 residues long. Trimming took 6 bases from V and 7 from J; bases not matched to a gene: 7. CDR3: CASRPTGTGEQYF. The CDR3 bases are TGTGCCAGCAGACCAACCGGGACAGGGGAGCAGTACTTC.

The chain recombines TRBV28 with TRBJ1-4; D gene unclear. With 2 bases removed from V and 10 bases from J, the gap between germline ends came to 11 bases. The germline V gene has CDR1 MDHEN and CDR2 SYDVKM. This CDR3 has 13 amino acids. CDR3 loop: CASSLESPGKLFF. DNA for the CDR3: TGTGCCAGCAGTTTAGAGAGTCCGGGAAAACTGTTTTTT.

The V and J genes are TRBV7-2 and TRBJ1-5; D remains ambiguous. From germline, CDR1 is SGHTA and CDR2 FQGNSA. CDR3 length: 15 amino acids. Trimming removed 1 base at V and 11 bases at J, with 18 bases between. In DNA, the CDR3 is TGTGCCAGCAGCTTAGGGGGAATGGGGATGAGGGCCCAGCATTTT. This translates into CASSLGGMGMRAQHF.

The gene calls are TRBV15 and TRBJ2-6, with D uncertain. Deletions cut 5 bases from V and 1 base from J, with 9 bases between. From germline, CDR1 is LNHNV and CDR2 YYDKDF (reference sequence). CDR3 length: 15 residues. The CDR3 here is CATSPRTSGANVLTF. The CDR3, as DNA: TGTGCCACCAGCCCCCGCACATCTGGGGCCAACGTCCTGACTTTC.

The V gene is TRBV13, the J gene TRBJ2-7, with D possibly being TRBD2 (6 bases). The CDR3 has 14 amino acids. V lost 2 bases and J lost 7, with 15 bases in between. Germline V CDR1 and CDR2: PRHDT, FYEKMQ (reference sequence). Here the CDR3 reads CASSLLGSGREQYF. CDR3 nucleotides: TGTGCCAGCAGCTTACTTGGCAGCGGGCGGGAGCAGTACTTC. Full variable domain (missing parts from reference TRBV13 and TRBJ2-7): AAGVIQSPRHLIKEKRETATLKCYPIPRHDTVYWYQQGPGQDPQFLISFYEKMQSDKGSIPDRFSAQQFSDYHSELNMSSLELGDSALYFCASSLLGSGREQYFGPGTRLTVT.

V and J are TRBV5-6 and TRBJ2-3; D is possibly TRBD1 (6 bases). The V gene's germline CDR1 is SGHDT and CDR2 YYEEEE. The CDR3 extends over 15 amino acids. The ends were cut back, 2 bases at V and 0 bases at J, with 10 bases in the middle. The CDR3 here is CASSFGQKSTDTQYF. CDR3 DNA sequence: TGTGCCAGCAGCTTTGGACAGAAAAGCACAGATACGCAGTATTTT.

The chain uses TRBV6-6 and TRBJ1-4; the D gene is possibly TRBD1 (6 bases). CDR3 length equals 16 residues. CDR1 and CDR2 (germline): MNHNY, SVGAGI (reference sequence). The V gene lost 0 bases and the J gene lost 2 bases, with 10 bases spanning the gap. The CDR3 DNA follows: TGTGCCAGCAGTTACTCACAGGGCCTCACTAATGAAAAACTGTTTTTT. Translated, it gives CASSYSQGLTNEKLFF.